The 21 T cell receptor beta chains presented below share a single source sample, sequenced in a study of cytomegalovirus exposure and HLA in healthy donors. The data were produced by immunoSEQ multiplex PCR, yet TCRdb's version contains in-frame clones alone and is incomplete. Here the sample spans roughly 260,000 clones, around 90% being singletons. The sample taken for sequencing was PBMCs. These TCRs come from a woman under 30 in good health and CMV-seronegative.

This chain connects TRBV7-2 to TRBJ2-5; 10 bases are shared with TRBD2. V shed 5 bases and J 4 bases; nucleotides not matched to a gene: 7. The length of the CDR3 is 15 residues. CDR1 and CDR2 from the germline V gene are SGHTA and FQGNSA. CDR3 loop: CASSRGLAITETQYF. The CDR3 DNA sequence: TGTGCCAGCAGCCGGGGACTAGCGATCACAGAGACCCAGTACTTC.

The rearrangement uses TRBV10-1 and TRBJ2-5; TRBD2 matches at 10 bases. Germline CDR1 reads WNHNN; CDR2 reads SYGVQD (reference sequence). The V gene end was trimmed by 0 bases and the J gene end by 5 bases; junction bases not matched to a gene: 6. The CDR3 totals 16 residues. CDR3 protein: CASSESLAGALETQYF. CDR3 DNA: TGCGCCAGCAGTGAGTCGCTAGCGGGGGCTTTGGAGACCCAGTACTTC.

The chain carries TRBV29-1 and TRBJ1-2; 12 bases match TRBD1. The germline gives CDR1 SQVTM, CDR2 ANQGSEA. Trimming cost V 5 bases and J 0 bases; bases outside gene matches: 7. The CDR3 loop spans 16 amino acids. The CDR3 region is CSVRDRGRVANYGYTF. CDR3 DNA sequence: TGCAGCGTTAGGGACAGGGGGCGGGTCGCTAACTATGGCTACACCTTC.

V gene TRBV6-5 combines with J gene TRBJ1-2, with D possibly being TRBD1 (6 bases). There are 13 residues in the CDR3. V dropped 2 bases and J dropped 8 bases, with 12 bases sitting between them. Germline V gives CDR1 MNHEY, CDR2 SVGAGI. CDR3 sequence reads: CASSYGGGGGYTF. CDR3 sequence (DNA): TGTGCCAGCAGTTACGGGGGCGGCGGAGGCTACACCTTC.

V gene TRBV11-2 combines with J gene TRBJ2-5; 11 nucleotides line up with TRBD2. CDR1 and CDR2 from the germline V gene are SGHAT and FQNNGV. V shed 4 bases and J 5 bases; nucleotides not matched to a gene: 6. This CDR3 has 15 amino acids. CDR3 nucleotides: TGTGCCAGCAGCTCCTTGACTAGCGGGGTGGAGACCCAGTACTTC. Amino acid sequence: CASSSLTSGVETQYF. Using reference TRBV11-2 and TRBJ2-5 for the parts outside the CDR3, the full variable domain is EAGVAQSPRYKIIEKRQSVAFWCNPISGHATLYWYQQILGQGPKLLIQFQNNGVVDDSQLPKDRFSAERLKGVDSTLKIQPAKLEDSAVYLCASSSLTSGVETQYFGPGTRLLVL.

This chain links TRBV9 with TRBJ1-2, with D possibly being TRBD1 (6 bases). The V end lost 3 bases, the J end lost 3 bases, and 9 bases lay between the germline ends. Germline CDR1 reads SGDLS; CDR2 reads YYNGEE. This CDR3 comprises 13 residues. DNA of the CDR3: TGTGCCAGCAGCGACCGGACAGACTATGGCTACACCTTC. It encodes CASSDRTDYGYTF.

The gene calls are TRBV13 and TRBJ2-1; 11 bases are a match to TRBD2. CDR3 length equals 13 residues. The germline V gene has CDR1 PRHDT and CDR2 FYEKMQ (reference sequence). V dropped 4 bases and J dropped 10; count of bases not matched to a gene: 3. The CDR3 bases are TGTGCCAGCAGCTGGGGACTAGCGGACGAGCAGTTCTTC. This translates into CASSWGLADEQFF.

This clone was seen a few times. The chain is built from TRBV11-3 and TRBJ2-3; 8 bases map to TRBD2. CDR3 length: 16 amino acids. Losses at the gene ends were 5 bases for V and 7 bases for J; bases not matched to a gene: 14. Germline CDR1 reads SGHNT; CDR2 reads YENEEA. CDR3 sequence: CASSPDQASGRNTQYF. The CDR3 bases are TGTGCCAGCAGCCCGGACCAGGCTAGCGGGCGGAATACGCAGTATTTT.

This chain connects TRBV28 to TRBJ2-5; 7 positions match TRBD1. Losses at the gene ends were 6 bases for V and 2 bases for J; bases not matched to a gene: 6. There are 14 residues in the CDR3. Germline values: CDR1 MDHEN, CDR2 SYDVKM. Here the CDR3 reads CASSRGQYQETQYF. In DNA form, the CDR3 reads TGTGCCAGCAGCCGGGGACAGTATCAAGAGACCCAGTACTTC.

J is TRBJ2-6 and V is TRBV2, with a weak D call TRBD1 (6 bases). The CDR3 is 17 amino acids. Trimming took 2 bases from V and 2 from J, leaving 13 bases between them. Germline CDR1 and CDR2: SNHLY and FYNNEI. Here the CDR3 DNA reads TGTGCCAGCAGTGAAAATAGGGCAGGGGCTGGGGCCAACGTCCTGACTTTC. Amino acid sequence: CASSENRAGAGANVLTF.

This chain connects TRBV5-6 to TRBJ1-4; D is unresolved. The CDR3 has 15 residues. Trimming removed 4 bases from V and 6 bases from J, with 16 bases in between. The germline V gene encodes CDR1 SGHDT and CDR2 YYEEEE. CDR3 sequence: CASSPLGLVDEKLFF. Here the CDR3 DNA reads TGTGCCAGCAGCCCCTTGGGTCTAGTGGATGAAAAACTGTTTTTT. Full variable domain (rest looked up from reference TRBV5-6 and TRBJ1-4): DAGVTQSPTHLIKTRGQQVTLRCSPKSGHDTVSWYQQALGQGPQFIFQYYEEEERQRGNFPDRFSGHQFPNYSSELNVNALLLGDSALYLCASSPLGLVDEKLFFGSGTQLSVL.

The chain combines TRBV27 with TRBJ1-1; 7 bases align to TRBD1. Germline lookup yields CDR1 MNHEY and CDR2 SMNVEV (reference sequence). The CDR3 totals 12 residues. Losses at the gene ends were 6 bases for V and 6 bases for J; bases not matched to a gene: 4. CDR3 sequence (DNA): TGTGCCAGCAGAACAGGGGCGGCTGAAGCTTTCTTT. Amino acids: CASRTGAAEAFF.

CDR3 protein: CASSSGGGTGELFF. CDR3 nucleotides: TGTGCCAGCAGTAGCGGGGGGGGCACCGGGGAGCTGTTTTTT. The rearrangement uses TRBV6-5 and TRBJ2-2, with 10 bases fitting TRBD2. Germline CDR1 and CDR2: MNHEY and SVGAGI. The junction had 1 base not matched to a gene; V was cut back by 5 bases and J by 4 bases. This CDR3 comprises 14 residues.

The chain couples TRBV29-1 to TRBJ2-3, with no clear D. Trimming shortened V by 3 bases and J by 5 bases, and 6 bases separated the two germline ends. The CDR3 totals 11 residues. Germline CDR1 is SQVTM and CDR2 is ANQGSEA. The CDR3 nucleotides are TGCAGCGTTGATTCCGGAGATACGCAGTATTTT. It codes for CSVDSGDTQYF.

The chain couples TRBV10-3 to TRBJ2-7; TRBD2 aligns across 11 bases. CDR3 length: 14 amino acids. V trimming: 4 bases; J trimming: 3 bases; junction bases outside the gene matches: 2. The germline CDR1 and CDR2 sequences are ENHRY and SYGVKD. The CDR3 DNA reads TGTGCCATCAGTGCTAGCGGGGGGTTCTACGAGCAGTACTTC. Translation: CAISASGGFYEQYF.

This clone showed up just once. This rearrangement joins TRBV6-6 to TRBJ2-1; D not certain. Per the germline V gene, CDR1 is MNHNY and CDR2 is SVGAGI (reference sequence). Trimming pared 5 bases from V and 1 base from J, leaving 9 bases between. The CDR3 loop spans 14 amino acids. CDR3: CASSLLESYNEQFF. In nucleotides, the CDR3 is TGTGCCAGCAGTCTTCTAGAATCCTACAATGAGCAGTTCTTC.

The chain uses TRBV6-4 and TRBJ1-6, with TRBD1 matching over 10 bases. Germline V lookup: CDR1 MRHNA, CDR2 SNTAGT. There are 13 residues in the CDR3. J lost 14 bases, V lost 3 bases, and 4 bases had no gene match. The CDR3 spells CASSEVTGGSLHF. The CDR3 DNA follows: TGTGCCAGCAGTGAGGTGACAGGGGGCTCCCTCCACTTT.

The J gene is TRBJ2-3, the V gene TRBV4-3, with 11 nucleotides matching TRBD2. Germline-derived CDR1 and CDR2 are LGHNA and YSLEER. The trim removed 1 base at V and 3 bases at J, leaving 6 bases unmatched. The CDR3 spans 17 residues. The CDR3 sequence is CASSQGGTSGGTDTQYF. In DNA form, the CDR3 reads TGCGCCAGCAGCCAAGGTGGAACTAGCGGGGGAACAGATACGCAGTATTTT.

This chain joins TRBV2 and TRBJ1-1; no clear D. The CDR3 has 13 amino acids. V lost 4 bases, J lost 4 bases, and 10 bases lay in between. From germline, CDR1 is SNHLY and CDR2 FYNNEI. The CDR3 reads CASSGQAITEAFF. The CDR3 DNA follows: TGTGCCAGCAGTGGTCAGGCGATCACTGAAGCTTTCTTT.

The V and J genes are TRBV27 and TRBJ1-2, with TRBD1 matching 8 bases. V shed 5 bases and J 4 bases; nucleotides not matched to a gene: 6. The CDR3 is 14 residues long. Per germline, CDR1 MNHEY and CDR2 SMNVEV (reference sequence). The CDR3 spells CASSPTGVGYGYTF. The CDR3 bases are TGTGCCAGCAGTCCGACAGGGGTAGGCTATGGCTACACCTTC.

The V gene is TRBV30, the J gene TRBJ1-2; D is unresolved. This CDR3 spans 15 amino acids. The germline gives CDR1 GTSNPN, CDR2 SVGIG (reference sequence). With 4 bases removed from V and 8 bases from J, the gap between germline ends came to 23 bases. The CDR3 region has the DNA TGTGCCTGGATGGTGGGCACGGACCCGGGGATCGGCTACACCTTC. This codes for CAWMVGTDPGIGYTF.